This entry lists 26 T cell receptor beta chains sequenced from one sample in a study of molecular identifiers for immune sequencing clone quantification. TCRdb re-called the PCR reads with MiXCR, one entry per CDR3 protein. The profile shows about half a million distinct CDR3 sequences, about a fifth of them singletons. The sequenced sample was naive CD8+ T cells from blood, with Jurkat cell RNA spiked in. As for subset: FACS-sorted CD8+CD4-CCR7+CD45RA+ naive T cells. These receptors originate from a human donor in good health. Some libraries in this study had Jurkat cell RNA spiked in.

This clonotype has only a few counts. This chain links TRBV6-6 with TRBJ1-2; D is possibly TRBD1 (5 bases). Looked up from germline, CDR1 is MNHNY and CDR2 is SVGAGI (reference sequence). V lost 2 bases, J lost 0 bases, and 7 bases lay in between. This CDR3 comprises 14 residues. The CDR3: CASSYRTTNYGYTF. The CDR3 DNA reads TGTGCCAGCAGTTACAGGACAACTAACTATGGCTACACCTTC.

Note on this clonotype: No conserved phenylalanine or tryptophan is present at the end of the CDR3, so a read error is the likely explanation. The J gene is TRBJ2-1, the V gene TRBV10-3, with D maybe TRBD1 (6 bases). Trimming took 0 bases from V and 0 from J, leaving 9 bases between them. The CDR3 loop spans 16 amino acids. The germline V gene has CDR1 ENHRY and CDR2 SYGVKD. The CDR3 region is CAISESRGSSYNEQFL. CDR3 bases: TGTGCCATCAGTGAGTCGAGGGGGAGCTCCTACAATGAGCAGTTCCTC.

This clonotype was recorded at least ten times. The chain carries TRBV7-9 and TRBJ2-5; the D is unclear. V was clipped by 3 bases and J by 4 bases, with 3 bases between them. Per germline, CDR1 SEHNR and CDR2 FQNEAQ (reference sequence). This CDR3 region has 11 residues. The CDR3 is CASSFIETQYF. Written as DNA, the CDR3 is TGTGCCAGCAGCTTCATAGAGACCCAGTACTTC.

The chain couples TRBV19 to TRBJ2-1; the D gene is possibly TRBD1 (5 bases). Germline-derived CDR1 and CDR2 are LNHDA and SQIVND (reference sequence). Trimming removed 3 bases at V and 3 bases at J, with 12 bases between. This CDR3 comprises 15 residues. This chain's CDR3 is CASSIEQDLYNEQFF. CDR3 sequence (DNA): TGTGCCAGTAGTATCGAACAGGACCTCTACAATGAGCAGTTCTTC.

This clonotype was picked up a small number of times. The V and J genes are TRBV3-1 and TRBJ2-5, with D perhaps TRBD1 (5 bases). Germline V gene data show CDR1 as LGHDT and CDR2 as YNNKEL (reference sequence). CDR3 length: 16 residues. The V gene lost 3 bases and the J gene lost 5 bases, with 19 bases spanning the gap. CDR3 sequence reads: CASSHSSFITGETQYF. CDR3 nucleotides: TGTGCCAGCAGCCACTCCTCTTTCATAACAGGCGAGACCCAGTACTTC.

This sequence joins TRBV28 and TRBJ2-7; 10 nucleotides align to TRBD1. The CDR3 is 14 residues long. The V gene's germline CDR1 is MDHEN and CDR2 SYDVKM. V gave up 7 bases and J gave up 5 bases; unmatched junction bases: 8. CDR3 DNA sequence: TGTGCCAGCACCGGGGACAGGGGCTTTGACGAGCAGTACTTC. This translates into CASTGDRGFDEQYF.

The count of this clonotype is one. A clone one base away is much larger, so this may be a read error. The CDR3 nucleotides are TGTGCCAGCAGTTATGATTCGCGGGAGGGCTCGAGCACAGATACGCAGTATTTT. Protein product: CASSYDSREGSSTDTQYF. The V gene is TRBV6-2 or TRBV6-3, the J gene TRBJ2-3; 9 nucleotides line up with TRBD2. V shed 3 bases and J 0 bases; nucleotides not matched to a gene: 10. The germline V gene has CDR1 MNHEY and CDR2 SVGEGT. The CDR3 covers 18 residues.

This clonotype was counted only a few times. J is TRBJ2-5 and V is TRBV14; the D gene could be TRBD1 or TRBD2 (6 bases each). CDR1 SGHDN and CDR2 FVKESK come from the germline V gene. Trimming pared 3 bases from V and 8 bases from J, leaving 13 bases between. The CDR3 has 13 residues. In DNA, the CDR3 is TGTGCCAGCAGCCAGCGGGACACCACTACCCAGTACTTC. This translates into CASSQRDTTTQYF.

About this clonotype itself: One end of the junction is discordant with germline, which a read error may explain. The rearrangement uses TRBV3-1 and TRBJ2-5; D remains ambiguous. Per germline, CDR1 LGHDT and CDR2 YNNKEL (reference sequence). This CDR3 is 13 amino acids long. The CDR3 DNA follows: TGTGCCAGCAGCCAACCAAACTTGGAGACCCTGTACTTC. This encodes CASSQPNLETLYF.

This clonotype has more than one count but fewer than ten. The J gene is TRBJ2-5, the V gene TRBV11-2; D perhaps matches TRBD2 (5 bases). Germline lookup yields CDR1 SGHAT and CDR2 FQNNGV. The V end was cut by 0 bases, the J end by 3 bases, with 20 bases between. This CDR3 comprises 18 residues. Here the CDR3 reads CASSLDLGLVVEEETQYF. The CDR3 coding sequence is TGTGCCAGCAGCTTAGATCTCGGACTGGTGGTAGAAGAAGAGACCCAGTACTTC.

This clonotype was observed at least ten times. This chain uses TRBV12-3 or TRBV12-4 with TRBJ2-1; D gene uncertain. CDR3 length equals 14 residues. V dropped 4 bases and J dropped 2 bases, with 9 bases sitting between them. CDR3 in amino acids: CASSSGYTYNEQFF. The CDR3 DNA follows: TGTGCCAGCAGTTCTGGATATACCTACAATGAGCAGTTCTTC.

For this clonotype: Being one base from a much bigger clone, this may be a read error. V is TRBV7-2 and J is TRBJ1-3; D not resolved. The length of the CDR3 is 17 residues. With 1 base removed from V and 0 bases from J, the gap between germline ends came to 13 bases. Germline V gene sequence: CDR1 SGHTA, CDR2 FQGNSA. The CDR3 region is CASSLGQDPYSGNTIYF. The CDR3 DNA follows: TGTGCCAGCAGCTTAGGGCAGGACCCTTACTCTGGAAACACCATATATTTT.

V is TRBV13 and J is TRBJ2-3; 9 bases align to TRBD2. The junction had 16 bases not matched to a gene; V was cut back by 4 bases and J by 2 bases. This CDR3 spans 19 amino acids. From germline, CDR1 is PRHDT and CDR2 FYEKMQ (reference sequence). The CDR3 bases are TGTGCCAGCAGCTCCTCAGTGAAAGGAGCGGGGGGCGACACAGATACGCAGTATTTT. This gives the protein CASSSSVKGAGGDTDTQYF.

This clonotype has a count of ten or more. V gene TRBV25-1 combines with J gene TRBJ2-3; D is possibly TRBD1 or TRBD2 (5 bases each). The germline V gene encodes CDR1 MGHDK and CDR2 SYGVNS. V lost 10 bases to trimming and J lost 0 bases, with 11 bases between them. The CDR3 has 13 amino acids. This chain's CDR3 is CATRDDSTDTQYF. CDR3 sequence (DNA): TGTGCCACCAGGGACGACAGCACAGATACGCAGTATTTT.

The CDR3 loop reads CASSSGLEDTQYF. CDR3 nucleotide sequence: TGTGCCAGCAGCTCGGGACTAGAAGATACGCAGTATTTT. The chain recombines TRBV7-6 with TRBJ2-3, with 8 bases that match TRBD2. The V gene end was trimmed by 4 bases and the J gene end by 5 bases; junction bases not matched to a gene: 2. This CDR3 has 13 residues. Germline V gene sequence: CDR1 SGHVS, CDR2 FNYEAQ.

The rearrangement joins TRBV29-1 to TRBJ1-2, with D possibly matching TRBD1 (5 bases). CDR3 size: 13 residues. Germline V CDR1 and CDR2: SQVTM, ANQGSEA. V was trimmed by 7 bases and J by 4 bases, leaving 16 bases between them. CDR3 coding DNA: TGCAGCGAGGAGGGACGGCTTATCTATGGCTACACCTTC. Translated: CSEEGRLIYGYTF.

This clonotype was recorded many times. The chain has TRBV29-1 and TRBJ2-7; 8 nucleotides agree with TRBD1. J lost 2 bases, V lost 0 bases, and 15 bases had no gene match. The CDR3 length is 18 residues. The germline gives CDR1 SQVTM, CDR2 ANQGSEA. The DNA for the CDR3 is TGCAGCGTTGAAGAGGGGTTCGGGCAGGGGGCCTTTACCTACGAGCAGTACTTC. It yields the protein CSVEEGFGQGAFTYEQYF.

A remark on this clonotype: A much larger clone lies one base from this, so it may be a read error. This rearrangement joins TRBV2 to TRBJ1-1; no reliable D call. Trimming shortened V by 8 bases and J by 10 bases, and 11 bases separated the two germline ends. Germline V lookup: CDR1 SNHLY, CDR2 FYNNEI. This CDR3 is 10 amino acids long. The CDR3 sequence is CASLGGRAFF. CDR3 DNA: TGTGCCAGCTTAGGAGGAAGAGCTTTCTTT.

This clonotype was recorded many times. The gene calls are TRBV7-2 and TRBJ2-5; 10 bases match TRBD2. Germline assignment: CDR1 SGHTA and CDR2 FQGNSA. CDR3 length: 18 residues. The V segment lost 1 base and the J segment 5 bases; nucleotides outside the gene matches: 13. The CDR3 coding sequence is TGTGCCAGCAGCTTAGGTTATCGGCTAGCGGGAGTGGGTGAGACCCAGTACTTC. It translates to CASSLGYRLAGVGETQYF.

This clonotype was detected ten times or more. The V and J genes are TRBV12-3 or TRBV12-4 and TRBJ2-3, with 8 bases identical to TRBD1. The trim removed 4 bases at V and 4 bases at J, leaving 22 bases unmatched. The CDR3 consists of 20 residues. The CDR3: CASSSNAWAPGQGIADTQYF. CDR3 in DNA: TGTGCCAGCAGTTCCAACGCGTGGGCCCCCGGACAGGGTATCGCAGATACGCAGTATTTT.

This clonotype was counted between two and nine times. This chain uses TRBV27 with TRBJ2-3, with 8 nucleotides matching TRBD1. The CDR3 has 16 residues. V shed 5 bases, J shed 2 bases, and the junction held 9 bases outside the gene matches. Germline V CDR1 and CDR2: MNHEY, SMNVEV (reference sequence). This CDR3 is CASSLVRDRITDTQYF. The CDR3 DNA is TGTGCCAGCAGTCTAGTCCGGGACAGGATCACAGATACGCAGTATTTT.

This clonotype has a handful of counts. The gene calls are TRBV7-3 and TRBJ1-1; D possibly corresponds to TRBD1 (5 bases). This CDR3 has 15 residues. In germline, CDR1 is SGHTA, CDR2 FQGTGA. Trimming took 2 bases from V and 5 from J, leaving 15 bases between them. CDR3 in DNA: TGTGCCAGCAGCTTAGGGTCAGGGTCGGGAACTGAAGCTTTCTTT. Translation: CASSLGSGSGTEAFF.

The chain uses TRBV6-2 or TRBV6-3 and TRBJ2-7, with D possibly called TRBD1 or TRBD2 (5 bases each). There are 15 residues in the CDR3. Germline-derived CDR1 and CDR2 are MNHEY and SVGEGT. With 6 bases removed from V and 1 base from J, the gap between germline ends came to 16 bases. The CDR3 coding sequence is TGTGCCAGCAGCTTCGGGACGGTGAAGTCCTACGAGCAGTACTTC. It yields the protein CASSFGTVKSYEQYF.

The chain combines TRBV27 with TRBJ1-6; D remains ambiguous. V shed 5 bases and J shed 2 bases, with 10 bases lying between them. This CDR3 spans 15 amino acids. CDR1 is MNHEY and CDR2 is SMNVEV in the germline V gene (reference sequence). The CDR3 DNA is TGTGCCAGCAGTCCCAGTAGAGCCTATAATTCACCCCTCCACTTT. Its translation is CASSPSRAYNSPLHF.

This chain uses TRBV4-2 with TRBJ1-2; weak D call: TRBD1 (5 bases). The germline V gene encodes CDR1 LGHNA and CDR2 YNFKEQ. The CDR3 loop spans 13 amino acids. Trimming shortened V by 0 bases and J by 5 bases, and 7 bases separated the two germline ends. The chain's CDR3 is CASSQEGGYGYTF. CDR3 sequence (DNA): TGTGCCAGCAGCCAAGAGGGGGGATATGGCTACACCTTC.

The V gene is TRBV4-3, the J gene TRBJ2-2, with D hard to call. CDR3 size: 15 residues. Trimming shortened V by 1 base and J by 4 bases, and 10 bases separated the two germline ends. Germline V gives CDR1 LGHNA, CDR2 YSLEER. The CDR3 region has the DNA TGCGCCAGCAGCCAAGCAGCTACGGGCACCGGGGAGCTGTTTTTT. Translated: CASSQAATGTGELFF.